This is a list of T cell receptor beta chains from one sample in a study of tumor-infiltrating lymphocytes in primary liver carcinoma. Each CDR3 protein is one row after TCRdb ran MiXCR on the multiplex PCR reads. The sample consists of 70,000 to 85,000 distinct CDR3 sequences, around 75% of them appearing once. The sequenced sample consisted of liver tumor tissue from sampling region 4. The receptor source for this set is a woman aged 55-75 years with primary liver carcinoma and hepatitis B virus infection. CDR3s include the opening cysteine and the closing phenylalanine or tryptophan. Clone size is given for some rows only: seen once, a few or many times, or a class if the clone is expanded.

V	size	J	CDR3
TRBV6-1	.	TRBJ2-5	CASSDVAWMQETQYF
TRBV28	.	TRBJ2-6	CTSSSNPGDASGANVLTF
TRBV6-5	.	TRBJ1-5	CASSYSLVSNQHQHF
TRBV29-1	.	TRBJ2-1	CSLDGYRTHEEQSF
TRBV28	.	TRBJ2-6	CASTPSRANVLTF
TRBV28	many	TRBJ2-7	CASSLEGRGGSYEQYF
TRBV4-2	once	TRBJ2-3	CASSHADTQYF
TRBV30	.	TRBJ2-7	CAWRRLGAKEQYF
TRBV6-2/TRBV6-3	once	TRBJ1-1	CANCFGTGKGYTEAFF
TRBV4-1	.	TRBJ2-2	CASSQEGEWPNTGELFF
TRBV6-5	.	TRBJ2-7	CASSYNGQGAYEQYF
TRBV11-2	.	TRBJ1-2	CASSLDTIRALRYGYTF
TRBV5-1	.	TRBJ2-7	CVGSFNPGSDYEQYF
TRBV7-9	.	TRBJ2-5	CTSSLKVAWRETQYF
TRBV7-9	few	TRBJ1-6	CASSLDGVNSPLHF
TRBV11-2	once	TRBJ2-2	CARSPLAASTGELFF
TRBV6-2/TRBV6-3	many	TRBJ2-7	CASTPGQGASLYYEQYF
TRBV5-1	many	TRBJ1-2	CASSLQTSRGYTF
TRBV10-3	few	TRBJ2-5	CAISGGGGQETQYF
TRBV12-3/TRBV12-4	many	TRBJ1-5	CASSLFKGSTQHF
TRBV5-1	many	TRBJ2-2	CASSRGRDGELFF
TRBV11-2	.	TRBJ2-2	CASSLGKTGELSF
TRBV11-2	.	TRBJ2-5	CASNPTGQKETQYF
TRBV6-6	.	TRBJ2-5	CASSDGIGRETQYF
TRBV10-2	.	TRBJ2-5	CASGEIQETQYF
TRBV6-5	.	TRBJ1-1	CASSYQPGAGLKEEAFF
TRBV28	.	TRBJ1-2	CDSKPAGTGYGYTF
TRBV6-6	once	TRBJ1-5	CASKTGDQPQLF
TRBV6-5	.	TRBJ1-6	CASSLQGLTYNSPLHF
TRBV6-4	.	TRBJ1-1	CASAAELGTEAFF
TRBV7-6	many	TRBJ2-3	CASSNGLVRADTQYF
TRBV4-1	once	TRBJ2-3	CASSQGGGYSIDTQYF
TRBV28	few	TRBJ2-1	CASSPHLRYNEQFF
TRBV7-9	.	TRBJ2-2	CACSLGNTGELFF
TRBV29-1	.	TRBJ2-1	CSVGGSSSYNEQFF
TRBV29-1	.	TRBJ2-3	CSVGSGSSARTDTQYF
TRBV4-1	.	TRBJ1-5	CASSPRQEVTLNQSQHF
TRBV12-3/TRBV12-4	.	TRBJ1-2	CVSSHGRGVYGYTF
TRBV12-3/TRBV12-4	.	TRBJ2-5	CASSARGGAETQYF
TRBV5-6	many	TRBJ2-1	CASSGMTSGRSHEQFF
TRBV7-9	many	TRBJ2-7	CASRDEGYEQYF